Listed here is a single TCR beta chain. The antigen remains undetermined. This sample is drawn from a study of CD8 T cells in Susac syndrome. Study results and limitations: The study recognized that its TCR sequencing and HLA analysis covered a relatively small number of individuals.

RNA was extracted with the RNeasy kit, and a quantity of about 0.45 to 1 ug was reverse transcribed using random hexamers. Amplification of the TCR beta CDR3 was carried out by immunoSEQ multiplex PCR, which spanned a total of 54 Vbeta and 13 Jbeta segments. TCRdb called the immunoSEQ multiplex PCR reads again in MiXCR, with one record for every CDR3 protein. The table records 95,000 to 150,000 distinct CDR3 sequences, 94% of them present only once. The T cells that were sequenced for TCR beta were CD8+ and CD4+ cells from blood. The sequence came from a human donor in good health. The sample consisted of CD4+ T cells from PBMCs.

CDR3 loop: CSARLQAGGDTQYF. The CDR3, as DNA: TGCAGTGCTAGGCTACAAGCGGGTGGAGATACGCAGTATTTT. The gene calls are TRBV20-1 and TRBJ2-3; a possible D gene is TRBD2 (6 bases). Germline-derived CDR1 and CDR2 are DFQATT and SNEGSKA (reference sequence). The V gene lost 3 bases and the J gene lost 5 bases, with 15 bases spanning the gap. CDR3 length: 14 residues.